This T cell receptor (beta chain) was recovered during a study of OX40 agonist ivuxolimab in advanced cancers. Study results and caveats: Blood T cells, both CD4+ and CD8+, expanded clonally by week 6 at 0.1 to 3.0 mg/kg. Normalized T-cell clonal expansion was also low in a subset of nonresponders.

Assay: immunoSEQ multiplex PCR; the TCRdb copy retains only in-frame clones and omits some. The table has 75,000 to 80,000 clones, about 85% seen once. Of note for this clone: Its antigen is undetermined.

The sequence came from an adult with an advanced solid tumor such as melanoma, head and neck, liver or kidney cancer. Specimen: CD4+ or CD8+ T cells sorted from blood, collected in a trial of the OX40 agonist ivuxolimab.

CDR3: CASSRDRPPYEQYF. CDR3 nucleotide sequence: TGCGCCAGCAGCCGTGACAGGCCCCCCTACGAGCAGTACTTC. V gene TRBV10-1 combines with J gene TRBJ2-7, with a weak D call TRBD1 (6 bases). Trimming took 6 bases from V and 2 from J, leaving 14 bases between them. The length of the CDR3 is 14 residues. CDR1 is WNHNN, CDR2 SYGVQD, per germline (reference sequence).